One sample yielded the 28 T cell receptor beta chains listed below, sequenced in a study of control samples from healthy donors and cancer patients. The assay was immunoSEQ multiplex PCR, and TCRdb's table has in-frame clones only and misses some. The sample has about 94,000 clones; 86% are singletons. Specimen: blood. These TCRs come from a woman between 50 and 59 years old in good health.

This chain connects TRBV6-5 to TRBJ1-1; D not certain. The CDR3 is 13 residues long. The germline V gene encodes CDR1 MNHEY and CDR2 SVGAGI. The V end lost 7 bases, the J end lost 0 bases, and 9 bases lay between the germline ends. CDR3 nucleotide sequence: TGTGCCAGCACCATGGAGTTGAACACTGAAGCTTTCTTT. It translates to CASTMELNTEAFF.

This chain links TRBV27 with TRBJ1-6, with D possibly TRBD1 on 6 matching bases. Germline CDR1 is MNHEY and CDR2 is SMNVEV (reference sequence). The length of the CDR3 is 18 residues. V was trimmed by 3 bases and J by 0 bases, leaving 15 bases between them. CDR3 sequence (DNA): TGTGCCAGCAGTTTTCAGCAGGGGCGTTACTCCTATAATTCACCCCTCCACTTT. Amino acid sequence: CASSFQQGRYSYNSPLHF.

This chain joins TRBV7-2 and TRBJ1-4; the match to TRBD1 covers 9 bases. The J segment lost 5 bases and the V segment lost 4 bases, leaving 8 bases of the junction unmatched. CDR3 size: 16 residues. Germline V gene sequence: CDR1 SGHTA, CDR2 FQGNSA. The chain's CDR3 is CASSSPQGARNEKLFF. CDR3 coding DNA: TGTGCCAGCAGCTCGCCACAGGGGGCTCGGAATGAAAAACTGTTTTTT.

V is TRBV3-1 (or the pseudogene TRBV3-2) and J is TRBJ2-1; TRBD2 aligns across 11 bases. Germline lookup yields CDR1 LGHDT and CDR2 YNNKEL (reference sequence). The CDR3 consists of 16 residues. The V gene end was trimmed by 5 bases and the J gene end by 7 bases; junction bases not matched to a gene: 10. The CDR3 DNA follows: TGTGCCAGCAGCTCTGGACTAGCGGGCTCTAGGAATGAGCAGTTCTTC. Amino acid sequence: CASSSGLAGSRNEQFF.

The V call is TRBV7-9, the J call TRBJ2-3, with 7 positions matching TRBD2. Germline-derived CDR1 and CDR2 are SEHNR and FQNEAQ (reference sequence). This CDR3 spans 17 amino acids. Trimming cost V 1 base and J 5 bases; bases outside gene matches: 12. The CDR3: CASSLVGATGGEDTQYF. For the CDR3, the DNA is TGTGCCAGCAGCTTAGTTGGGGCGACGGGAGGTGAAGATACGCAGTATTTT.

This clone is a singleton in its sample. The chain recombines TRBV3-1 (or the pseudogene TRBV3-2) with TRBJ1-2; 11 positions match TRBD1. Germline CDR1 and CDR2: LGHDT and YNNKEL (reference sequence). J gave up 4 bases and V 4 bases, and 2 bases lay outside the gene matches. The CDR3 runs to 14 residues. DNA of the CDR3: TGTGCCAGCAGCCCCGGACAGGGGGCCTATGGCTACACCTTC. Protein: CASSPGQGAYGYTF.

The genes are TRBV5-1 and TRBJ2-3; D is tentatively TRBD1 or TRBD2 (5 bases each). Germline V lookup: CDR1 SGHRS, CDR2 YFSETQ. With 4 bases removed from V and 3 bases from J, the gap between germline ends came to 18 bases. CDR3 length: 16 amino acids. This chain's CDR3 is CASSRLGLAQTDTQYF. CDR3 DNA: TGCGCCAGCAGCCGGCTGGGGCTAGCCCAGACAGATACGCAGTATTTT.

V is TRBV6-2 or TRBV6-3 and J is TRBJ2-1; TRBD2 is a possible D gene (5 bases). The V and J ends lost 3 bases and 7 bases respectively, with 13 bases between them. CDR3 length: 14 amino acids. Germline CDR1 and CDR2: MNHEY and SVGEGT. CDR3 residues: CASSYLASINEQFF. Here the CDR3 DNA reads TGTGCCAGCAGTTATTTGGCTAGCATTAATGAGCAGTTCTTC.

The sample holds one count of this clone. The V gene is TRBV13, the J gene TRBJ1-5; no definite D call. The V gene's germline CDR1 is PRHDT and CDR2 FYEKMQ (reference sequence). The ends were cut back, 0 bases at V and 4 bases at J, with 7 bases in the middle. This CDR3 spans 14 amino acids. This CDR3 is CASSLGRSNQPQHF. DNA for the CDR3: TGTGCCAGCAGCTTAGGTCGGAGTAATCAGCCCCAGCATTTT.

This chain links TRBV5-1 with TRBJ1-6, with unresolved D. From germline, CDR1 is SGHRS and CDR2 YFSETQ. V gave up 5 bases and J gave up 4 bases, with 10 bases separating them. The length of the CDR3 is 14 residues. CDR3 bases: TGCGCCAGCAGTCACGGGCAATATAATTCACCCCTCCACTTT. Its protein is CASSHGQYNSPLHF.

The CDR3 spells CASSQDQASGRLREQFF. The CDR3, as DNA: TGCGCCAGCAGCCAAGATCAGGCGAGCGGGAGGTTACGTGAGCAGTTCTTC. The chain has TRBV4-3 and TRBJ2-1, with 9 bases identical to TRBD2. Trimming removed 0 bases from V and 9 bases from J; junction bases left unmatched: 12. Germline V lookup: CDR1 LGHNA, CDR2 YSLEER. The length of the CDR3 is 17 residues.

This rearrangement joins TRBV9 to TRBJ2-1; the D is unclear. The V and J ends lost 2 bases and 7 bases respectively, with 16 bases between them. Looked up from germline, CDR1 is SGDLS and CDR2 is YYNGEE. The CDR3 has 15 residues. The CDR3 nucleotides read TGTGCCAGCAGCGTGGGCGGAGCCGGTTTGAATGAGCAGTTCTTC. It specifies CASSVGGAGLNEQFF.

The J gene is TRBJ2-2, the V gene TRBV5-4; 8 bases are shared with TRBD2. Looked up from germline, CDR1 is SGHNT and CDR2 is YYREEE (reference sequence). This CDR3 is 14 amino acids long. The ends lost 4 bases at V and 10 bases at J; junction bases unmatched: 9. Here the CDR3 DNA reads TGTGCCAGCAGCCTTAGCGGGGCCGAGAAGGAGCTGTTTTTT. Translated, it gives CASSLSGAEKELFF.

This clone was detected only a few times. The chain is built from TRBV20-1 and TRBJ2-7; D not resolved. Germline V lookup: CDR1 DFQATT, CDR2 SNEGSKA (reference sequence). The CDR3 contains 11 residues. V shed 0 bases and J shed 3 bases, with 3 bases lying between them. Written as DNA, the CDR3 is TGCAGTGCTAGAGATGGCTACGAGCAGTACTTC. Translating it yields CSARDGYEQYF.

The chain carries TRBV4-1 and TRBJ2-1; 12 bases agree with TRBD2. Germline-derived CDR1 and CDR2 are MGHRA and YSYEKL. This CDR3 is built from 17 residues. The ends lost 2 bases at V and 1 base at J; junction bases unmatched: 3. The DNA for the CDR3 is TGCGCCAGCAGCCAACTAGCGGGAGGGGGTTCCTACAATGAGCAGTTCTTC. Its translation: CASSQLAGGGSYNEQFF.

This chain joins TRBV7-2 and TRBJ1-2; D is possibly TRBD1 (5 bases). Per germline, CDR1 SGHTA and CDR2 FQGNSA. The CDR3 totals 15 residues. Trimming took off 5 bases at V and 7 bases at J, with 20 bases between the two ends. The CDR3 DNA sequence: TGTGCCAGCAGCCTCTTTGGTCAGGGTGGCGGTGGCTACACCTTC. As protein: CASSLFGQGGGGYTF. Full variable domain (rest looked up from reference TRBV7-2 and TRBJ1-2): GAGVSQSPSNKVTEKGKDVELRCDPISGHTALYWYRQSLGQGLEFLIYFQGNSAPDKSGLPSDRFSAERTGGSVSTLTIQRTQQEDSAVYLCASSLFGQGGGGYTFGSGTRLTVV.

The chain employs TRBV29-1 and TRBJ2-5; D assignment may be TRBD1 or TRBD2 (5 bases each). V was trimmed by 7 bases and J by 5 bases, leaving 11 bases between them. The CDR3 consists of 11 residues. The germline V gene has CDR1 SQVTM and CDR2 ANQGSEA. This CDR3 reads CSGGSGETQYF. CDR3 DNA sequence: TGCAGCGGAGGGTCAGGGGAGACCCAGTACTTC.

This chain connects TRBV11-2 to TRBJ2-3; possible D gene TRBD2, 5 bases. The CDR3 covers 15 residues. Trimming pared 2 bases from V and 0 bases from J, leaving 9 bases between. Germline CDR1 and CDR2: SGHAT and FQNNGV. The CDR3 bases are TGTGCCAGCAGCTTAAAGGGCGGGAGCACAGATACGCAGTATTTT. Amino acid sequence: CASSLKGGSTDTQYF. Drawing the rest from reference TRBV11-2 and TRBJ2-3, the complete variable domain is EAGVAQSPRYKIIEKRQSVAFWCNPISGHATLYWYQQILGQGPKLLIQFQNNGVVDDSQLPKDRFSAERLKGVDSTLKIQPAKLEDSAVYLCASSLKGGSTDTQYFGPGTRLTVL.

V and J are TRBV6-2 or TRBV6-3 and TRBJ2-2, with D possibly matching TRBD2 (6 bases). CDR1 is MNHEY, CDR2 SVGEGT, per germline. The CDR3 is made up of 15 amino acids. V lost 2 bases to trimming and J lost 6 bases, with 13 bases between them. The CDR3 protein is CASSYTSTGAGELFF. The CDR3 DNA reads TGTGCCAGCAGTTACACCTCGACGGGGGCCGGGGAGCTGTTTTTT.

A note on this clone: The junction does not match germline at one end; this may be a read error. The J gene is TRBJ1-1, the V gene TRBV7-3, with 11 bases matching TRBD1. The germline gives CDR1 SGHTA, CDR2 FQGTGA. The CDR3 is 13 amino acids. This CDR3 reads CASSLSGGQGGLF. The CDR3 DNA is TGTGCCAGCAGCTTAAGTGGGGGACAGGGGGGTCTCTTT.

This clone was seen once. The rearrangement uses TRBV4-1 and TRBJ1-6, with D tentatively TRBD1 (5 bases). The germline CDR1 and CDR2 sequences are MGHRA and YSYEKL. V dropped 2 bases and J dropped 5 bases, with 16 bases sitting between them. The length of the CDR3 is 17 residues. CDR3 in amino acids: CASSQYPGPVNNSPLHF. The CDR3 DNA reads as TGCGCCAGCAGCCAATATCCGGGACCCGTTAATAATTCACCCCTCCACTTT.

The chain links TRBV7-2 to TRBJ2-1, with a tentative D call TRBD1 (6 bases). Germline assignment: CDR1 SGHTA and CDR2 FQGNSA. CDR3 size: 15 residues. The V end was cut by 5 bases, the J end by 4 bases, with 15 bases between. CDR3 amino acids: CASSLSGQGYNEQFF. The CDR3 nucleotides are TGTGCCAGCAGCCTATCGGGACAAGGATACAATGAGCAGTTCTTC.

V gene TRBV7-9 combines with J gene TRBJ2-7, with D hard to call. Germline V gene sequence: CDR1 SEHNR, CDR2 FQNEAQ (reference sequence). The CDR3 sequence is 11 residues long. V lost 2 bases to trimming and J lost 3 bases, with 2 bases between them. The CDR3 DNA sequence: TGTGCCAGCAGCTTACTCTACGAGCAGTACTTC. The encoded protein is CASSLLYEQYF.

The rearrangement links TRBV2 to TRBJ2-4; no firm D call. Trimming pared 2 bases from V and 0 bases from J, leaving 8 bases between. This CDR3 is built from 15 residues. Germline loops: CDR1 SNHLY, CDR2 FYNNEI. Here the CDR3 reads CASSESQLAKNIQYF. In DNA, the CDR3 is TGTGCCAGCAGTGAATCCCAACTAGCCAAAAACATTCAGTACTTC.

The genes are TRBV6-2 or TRBV6-3 and TRBJ2-7, with 8 bases aligning to TRBD1. The germline V gene has CDR1 MNHEY and CDR2 SVGEGT. The CDR3 is 14 amino acids. V gave up 4 bases and J gave up 3 bases; unmatched junction bases: 5. CDR3 in amino acids: CASSSGTGIYEQYF. DNA for the CDR3: TGTGCCAGCAGTTCCGGGACAGGCATCTACGAGCAGTACTTC.

The rearrangement uses TRBV4-3 and TRBJ2-2; TRBD2 is a possible D gene (6 bases). The CDR3 sequence is 20 residues long. V lost 1 base and J 0 bases, leaving 21 bases between the germline ends. CDR1 and CDR2 (germline): LGHNA, YSLEER. Here the CDR3 DNA reads TGCGCCAGCAGCCAAGGGGGGGACCACGGGTGGGGTTCGAACACCGGGGAGCTGTTTTTT. Protein: CASSQGGDHGWGSNTGELFF.

The chain employs TRBV5-8 and TRBJ2-3; 11 bases agree with TRBD2. V shed 3 bases, J shed 3 bases, and the junction held 12 bases outside the gene matches. Germline V gene sequence: CDR1 SGHTS, CDR2 YDEGEE. The CDR3 is 18 residues long. Here the CDR3 reads CASSWLGVLAGGTDTQYF. DNA for the CDR3: TGTGCCAGCAGCTGGCTGGGGGTTCTAGCGGGAGGAACAGATACGCAGTATTTT.

This chain uses TRBV4-3 with TRBJ1-3; no clear D. The length of the CDR3 is 15 residues. V lost 0 bases, J lost 2 bases, and 8 bases lay in between. CDR1 is LGHNA and CDR2 is YSLEER in the germline V gene. The CDR3 loop reads CASSQDSSTGNTIYF. CDR3 in DNA: TGCGCCAGCAGCCAAGATTCTAGTACTGGAAACACCATATATTTT.